This is a list of T cell receptor beta chains from one sample in a study of T cells in Graves' hyperthyroidism and ophthalmopathy. Via MiXCR, TCRdb re-called the multiplex PCR reads, giving one row per CDR3 protein. The repertoire consists of about 720,000 distinct CDR3 sequences, with approximately 18% occurring once and the leading ten covering around 17%. The source material was blood. These receptors came from a woman in her 50s with Graves' hyperthyroidism that later progressed to Graves' ophthalmopathy. Both conserved end residues are part of each CDR3. A D gene is named only where the DNA matches it firmly. Expanded clones get a size class; other rows say once, few or many, or leave the size out.

few | TRBJ2-3 | TRBD2 | TRBV12-3/TRBV12-4 | TGTGCCAGCAGTTTAAAACTAGCGGGGGGGCTGGTCTCAGATACGCAGTATTTT | CASSLKLAGGLVSDTQYF
many | TRBJ2-2 | NA | TRBV2 | TGTGCCAGCAGGCATCACCGGGACCTTCATGGGACCGGGGAGCTGTTTTTT | CASRHHRDLHGTGELFF
NA | TRBJ2-1 | NA | TRBV4-1 | TGCGCCAGCAGCCAAGTTACGGGGTACAATGAGCAGTTCTTC | CASSQVTGYNEQFF
NA | TRBJ2-3 | TRBD2 | TRBV6-8 | TGTGCCAGCAGTTACTGGCGGACTAGCGGGGACACAGATACGCAGTATTTT | CASSYWRTSGDTDTQYF
few | TRBJ1-1 | NA | TRBV7-2 | TGTGCGAATCAAGGGTATTTGAACACTGAAGCTTTCTTT | CANQGYLNTEAFF
many | TRBJ2-7 | TRBD2 | TRBV3-1 | TGTGCCAGCAGCTCAGTCAGGACTAGCGTCAACGAGCAGTACTTC | CASSSVRTSVNEQYF
NA | TRBJ1-6 | TRBD1 | TRBV12-3/TRBV12-4 | TGTGCCAGCAGTCCCCTACAGGGGATTTCTTCACCCCTCCACTTT | CASSPLQGISSPLHF
NA | TRBJ1-2 | NA | TRBV10-3 | TGTGCCATCAGTGAAGCCGAAGCTGGCGGCTACACCTTC | CAISEAEAGGYTF
NA | TRBJ1-1 | NA | TRBV7-2 | TGTGCCAGTAAGCTGGGGAACACTGAAGCTTTCTTT | CASKLGNTEAFF
few | TRBJ2-7 | NA | TRBV3-1 | TGTGCCAGCAGCCATGGGGACGGGAGCTACGAGCAGTACTTC | CASSHGDGSYEQYF
NA | TRBJ1-1 | NA | TRBV29-1 | TGCAGCGTCCCGAAGGAGAACACTGAAGCTTTCTTT | CSVPKENTEAFF
NA | TRBJ2-7 | TRBD1 | TRBV27 | TGTGCCAGCCCCTGCCCAGGGGGATTCGACGAGCAGTACTTC | CASPCPGGFDEQYF
NA | TRBJ1-2 | NA | TRBV5-5 | TGTGCCAGCAGCACTGGGCTCGGGGGCGACTATGGCTACACCTTC | CASSTGLGGDYGYTF
NA | TRBJ2-3 | NA | TRBV5-4 | TGTGCCAGCACCAAGGAGCTGCAAGATACGCAGTATTTT | CASTKELQDTQYF
NA | TRBJ2-1 | NA | TRBV20-1 | TGCAGTGCTAGAGATAGATTGCCGGGTGAGCAGTTCTTC | CSARDRLPGEQFF
many | TRBJ1-2 | TRBD1 | TRBV20-1 | TGCAGTGCGATGACAGGGCATGGCTACACCTTC | CSAMTGHGYTF
NA | TRBJ1-5 | NA | TRBV19 | TGTGCCAGTAGCATACATACTCCTCCGACGGGGAGCAATCAGCCCCAGCATTTT | CASSIHTPPTGSNQPQHF
many | TRBJ1-2 | NA | TRBV2 | TGTGCCAGCAGTGAAGGGGACGGCGAGGGGTATGGCTACACCTTC | CASSEGDGEGYGYTF
NA | TRBJ2-7 | TRBD1 | TRBV6-5 | TGTGCCAGCAGTTACTCGGACAGGAACGAGCAGTACTTC | CASSYSDRNEQYF
once | TRBJ1-5 | NA | TRBV4-1 | TGCGCCAGCAGCCAAGATTACCAAGACACCTGGGTTAGCAATCAGCCCCAGCATTTT | CASSQDYQDTWVSNQPQHF
many | TRBJ2-7 | NA | TRBV3-1 | TGTGCCAGCAGCCAAGTTCCAGGGGCGACCTACGAGCAGTACTTC | CASSQVPGATYEQYF
once | TRBJ2-1 | TRBD2 | TRBV29-1 | TGCAGCGCCCCCCTCCCGGGGAGGGGTGAGCAGTTCTTC | CSAPLPGRGEQFF
few | TRBJ2-3 | TRBD2 | TRBV7-9 | TGTGCCAGCAGCTTTCACCTAGCGGGGGGGTCCACAGATACGCAGTATTTT | CASSFHLAGGSTDTQYF
few | TRBJ1-3 | TRBD1 | TRBV5-1 | TGCGCCAGTTCGACAGGGGCTGGTGGAAACACCATATATTTT | CASSTGAGGNTIYF
many | TRBJ1-5 | NA | TRBV10-3 | TGTGCCATCAGCTCCGACACCAATCAGCCCCAGCATTTT | CAISSDTNQPQHF
NA | TRBJ2-2 | TRBD2 | TRBV9 | TGTGCCAGCAGCGTAGCTACTAGCGGGAACACCGGGGAGCTGTTTTTT | CASSVATSGNTGELFF
few | TRBJ1-4 | NA | TRBV30 | TGTGCCTGGAGTGTACTGGATGAAAAACTGTTTTTT | CAWSVLDEKLFF
few | TRBJ1-6 | TRBD1 | TRBV4-2 | TGTGCCAGCAGCCAAGATGGGACAGGGGTGATTCCACCCCTCCACTTT | CASSQDGTGVIPPLHF
NA | TRBJ2-1 | TRBD2 | TRBV7-2 | TGTGCCAGCAGCTTATTTACTAGCGGGGGGGCACGTTACAATGAGCAGTTCTTC | CASSLFTSGGARYNEQFF
NA | TRBJ2-5 | TRBD2 | TRBV30 | TGTGCCTGGAACACCGGGACTAGCGGGGGGGCTTCGGAGACCCAGTACTTC | CAWNTGTSGGASETQYF
many | TRBJ2-7 | NA | TRBV7-2 | TGTGCCAGCAGCTTAGTTGGGGGGTCCGAGCAGTACTTC | CASSLVGGSEQYF
many | TRBJ1-1 | NA | TRBV12-3/TRBV12-4 | TGTGCCAGCAGTTTGTACATGAACACTGAAGCTTTCTTT | CASSLYMNTEAFF
NA | TRBJ2-1 | TRBD2 | TRBV20-1 | TGCAGTGCTACTGCCGGGACTAGCGGGGGTTTTAATGAGCAGTTCTTC | CSATAGTSGGFNEQFF
many | TRBJ1-1 | TRBD1 | TRBV6-2/TRBV6-3 | TGTGCCAGCAGTTACTCCGGGACAGGGGGCGCCAGGGACACTGAAGCTTTCTTT | CASSYSGTGGARDTEAFF
NA | TRBJ2-4 | NA | TRBV30 | TGTGCCTGGACCGCGAACTCAGGACCGCAAGAGGGAAACATTCAGTACTTC | CAWTANSGPQEGNIQYF
NA | TRBJ1-2 | NA | TRBV6-1 | TGTGCCAGCAGTGAAGACTACGAGAACTATGGCTACACCTTC | CASSEDYENYGYTF
few | TRBJ1-1 | NA | TRBV15 | TGTGCCACCAGCAGGAGAGACGGGGGGACCACTGAAGCTTTCTTT | CATSRRDGGTTEAFF
many | TRBJ2-5 | TRBD1 | TRBV5-1 | TGCGCCAGCAGCTTGAATATCGGACAGGGGGGAGAGACCCAGTACTTC | CASSLNIGQGGETQYF
NA | TRBJ1-4 | NA | TRBV27 | TGTGCCAGCAGTTTATGGTCTGGGACCCTTAATGAAAAACTGTTTTTT | CASSLWSGTLNEKLFF
many | TRBJ1-1 | NA | TRBV5-1 | TGCGCCAGCAGCTTGGGGGCGGGGAGGGCTGAAGCTTTCTTT | CASSLGAGRAEAFF
NA | TRBJ2-2 | TRBD2 | TRBV5-4 | TGTGCCAGCAGTTTTAGCGGGGGGTCTTACACCGGGGAGCTGTTTTTT | CASSFSGGSYTGELFF
few | TRBJ2-7 | TRBD2 | TRBV6-1 | TGTGCCAGCATCCTTGGAGCGGGAAGCTCCTACGAGCAGTACTTC | CASILGAGSSYEQYF
NA | TRBJ1-2 | NA | TRBV19 | TGTGCCAGTAACCCATCACAGGCCGCGGGGTATGGCTACACCTTC | CASNPSQAAGYGYTF
NA | TRBJ2-5 | TRBD1 | TRBV28 | TGTGCCAGCGGCTCGGGACAGGGGAAAGAGACCCAGTACTTC | CASGSGQGKETQYF
many | TRBJ1-2 | TRBD1 | TRBV30 | TGTGCCTGGACTCCGACAGGGATAAATGGCTACACCTTC | CAWTPTGINGYTF
NA | TRBJ1-4 | NA | TRBV19 | TGTGCCAGTAGTATGGCACTCATGAATGAAAAACTGTTTTTT | CASSMALMNEKLFF
NA | TRBJ1-4 | NA | TRBV2 | TGTGCCAGCAGGGCTCCTCAGGGTTATGAAAAACTGTTTTTT | CASRAPQGYEKLFF
few | TRBJ1-1 | TRBD1 | TRBV4-2 | TGTGCCAGCAGCCCCCCAGACAGGGAGCCTGAAGCTTTCTTT | CASSPPDREPEAFF
few | TRBJ2-5 | TRBD2 | TRBV4-1 | TGCGCCAGCAGCTTGAGGGCTAGCGGGGTAATACAACCCGAGACCCAGTACTTC | CASSLRASGVIQPETQYF
NA | TRBJ2-3 | NA | TRBV9 | TGTGCCAGCAGCCAGGATCAGGCTCCCGTCCCAGATACGCAGTATTTT | CASSQDQAPVPDTQYF
NA | TRBJ2-4 | NA | TRBV27 | TGTGCCAGCAGTACCTCGGGACAAAACATTCAGTACTTC | CASSTSGQNIQYF
many | TRBJ1-5 | NA | TRBV30 | TGTGCCTGGACCGAGAGGGGGGGCAGGAATCAGCCCCAGCATTTT | CAWTERGGRNQPQHF
many | TRBJ1-5 | NA | TRBV15 | TGTGCCACCAGCAGAGCACGGCCGGACAGCCGCAATCAGCCCCAGCATTTT | CATSRARPDSRNQPQHF